The 30 T cell receptor beta chains below come from one sample, sequenced in a study of T cells in Graves' hyperthyroidism and ophthalmopathy. The TCR beta CDR3 regions underwent amplification using RNA transcripts as the source. A set of HTBI primers served as the primers for a first-round RT-PCR of the TCR CDR3. One entry per CDR3 protein results from TCRdb running MiXCR on the multiplex PCR reads. The repertoire holds about 200,000 distinct CDR3 sequences, with around 17% as singletons. Sequenced material: blood. The receptors stem from a woman aged 45 to 65 with Graves' hyperthyroidism.

The rearrangement uses TRBV5-1 and TRBJ2-1; TRBD2 matches at 10 bases. The CDR3 runs to 15 residues. The V gene's germline CDR1 is SGHRS and CDR2 YFSETQ. V was clipped by 0 bases and J by 9 bases; unmatched bases: 6. The CDR3 DNA sequence: TGCGCCAGCAGCTTGGTGGCTAGCGGGAGAGCTGAGCAGTTCTTC. Protein product: CASSLVASGRAEQFF.

Ten or more counts support this clonotype. This chain connects TRBV7-8 to TRBJ1-2; possible D gene TRBD1, 6 bases. CDR1 is SGHVS, CDR2 FQNEAQ, per germline. The CDR3 is 15 residues long. V lost 5 bases to trimming and J lost 4 bases, with 17 bases between them. For the CDR3, the DNA is TGTGCCAGCAGCCATATGGACAGAGCTATCTATGGCTACACCTTC. Residues: CASSHMDRAIYGYTF.

This clonotype has a handful of counts. The chain employs TRBV2 and TRBJ1-1; D possibly corresponds to TRBD1 (5 bases). CDR1 is SNHLY and CDR2 is FYNNEI in the germline V gene. CDR3 size: 14 residues. With 3 bases removed from V and 1 base from J, the gap between germline ends came to 9 bases. The CDR3 DNA reads as TGTGCCAGCAGTGACGGGGGGGGGAACACTGAAGCTTTCTTT. This sequence encodes CASSDGGGNTEAFF.

This clonotype was picked up many times. The chain is built from TRBV6-1 and TRBJ1-2; 10 bases are shared with TRBD1. CDR3 length: 15 residues. Losses at the gene ends were 1 base for V and 7 bases for J; bases not matched to a gene: 6. Germline V gene sequence: CDR1 MNHNS, CDR2 SASEGT. CDR3: CASSEGQGATRGYTF. CDR3 coding DNA: TGTGCCAGCAGTGAAGGACAGGGGGCCACACGTGGCTACACCTTC.

This clonotype was detected ten times or more. This chain uses TRBV15 with TRBJ1-1; D not certain. CDR3 size: 12 residues. Germline-derived CDR1 and CDR2 are LNHNV and YYDKDF (reference sequence). Trimming cost V 3 bases and J 6 bases, with 8 bases left between them. The CDR3 DNA reads as TGTGCCACCAGCAGCATGCTTCCTGAAGCTTTCTTT. Protein: CATSSMLPEAFF.

The chain carries TRBV24-1 and TRBJ1-1, with 8 bases lining up with TRBD1. The CDR3 extends over 16 amino acids. The V segment lost 4 bases and the J segment 4 bases; nucleotides outside the gene matches: 10. The germline V gene has CDR1 KGHDR and CDR2 SFDVKD. The CDR3 loop reads CATSDTGTGSGTEAFF. The DNA for the CDR3 is TGTGCCACCAGTGACACCGGGACAGGTTCGGGCACTGAAGCTTTCTTT.

The V call is TRBV28, the J call TRBJ2-2; D possibly corresponds to TRBD1 (6 bases). The V gene lost 5 bases and the J gene lost 3 bases, with 16 bases spanning the gap. The CDR3 is 16 residues long. Germline CDR1 MDHEN, CDR2 SYDVKM. The CDR3 sequence: CASSLTGRFDTGELFF. DNA of the CDR3: TGTGCCAGCAGTCTCACAGGGCGATTCGACACCGGGGAGCTGTTTTTT.

This clonotype was observed at least ten times. V gene TRBV11-2 combines with J gene TRBJ1-5; D not resolved. Between the trimmed V and J ends, which lost 0 bases and 4 bases, there was a span of 4 bases. The CDR3 extends over 13 amino acids. Germline assignment: CDR1 SGHAT and CDR2 FQNNGV. The CDR3, as DNA: TGTGCCAGCAGCTTAGAGAGGAATCAGCCCCAGCATTTT. It yields the protein CASSLERNQPQHF.

The table lists this clonotype with many counts. The chain recombines TRBV27 with TRBJ2-3; D is unclear. Trimming removed 1 base at V and 2 bases at J, with 7 bases between. Germline V gene lookup returns CDR1 MNHEY and CDR2 SMNVEV (reference sequence). The CDR3 runs to 14 residues. The CDR3 DNA reads as TGTGCCAGCAGTTTATACGGCAACACAGATACGCAGTATTTT. Amino acids: CASSLYGNTDTQYF.

The rearrangement joins TRBV10-1 to TRBJ2-5; 10 nucleotides line up with TRBD2. CDR3 length equals 19 residues. Germline loops: CDR1 WNHNN, CDR2 SYGVQD (reference sequence). J lost 7 bases, V lost 7 bases, and 24 bases had no gene match. The CDR3 protein is CASILPGLATPWARWTQYF. In nucleotides, the CDR3 is TGCGCCAGCATTCTACCGGGACTAGCGACACCTTGGGCAAGATGGACCCAGTACTTC.

This chain links TRBV29-1 with TRBJ2-7; tentative D call: TRBD1 (5 bases). Trimming cost V 6 bases and J 6 bases, with 18 bases left between them. CDR3 size: 13 residues. The germline V gene has CDR1 SQVTM and CDR2 ANQGSEA. In DNA, the CDR3 is TGCAGCGTCGCTACTGACAGCAGTTTCGAGCAGTACTTC. The encoded protein is CSVATDSSFEQYF.

Ten or more counts support this clonotype. The CDR3 spells CASIPDFNTGELFF. Written as DNA, the CDR3 is TGTGCCAGCATCCCCGACTTTAACACCGGGGAGCTGTTTTTT. The chain couples TRBV6-1 to TRBJ2-2; D unresolved. The CDR3 runs 14 residues. CDR1 is MNHNS and CDR2 is SASEGT in the germline V gene. The V and J ends lost 7 bases and 2 bases respectively, with 11 bases between them.

V is TRBV7-9 and J is TRBJ2-1; maybe TRBD2 (6 bases). Trimming cost V 5 bases and J 2 bases, with 22 bases left between them. This CDR3 has 18 amino acids. CDR1 and CDR2 from the germline V gene are SEHNR and FQNEAQ (reference sequence). This CDR3 is CASSLPRPGAEPYNEQFF. CDR3 nucleotides: TGTGCCAGCAGCCTCCCCCGCCCGGGAGCCGAACCCTACAATGAGCAGTTCTTC.

The chain links TRBV5-1 to TRBJ1-5; D may be TRBD1 (5 bases). V lost 0 bases to trimming and J lost 3 bases, with 10 bases between them. In germline, CDR1 is SGHRS, CDR2 YFSETQ. The CDR3 totals 15 residues. The CDR3 is CASSLGGAPNQPQHF. CDR3 nucleotides: TGCGCCAGCAGCTTGGGAGGGGCCCCCAATCAGCCCCAGCATTTT.

This clonotype was observed many times. The V call is TRBV11-2, the J call TRBJ2-7; D remains unclear. CDR1 is SGHAT and CDR2 is FQNNGV in the germline V gene. This CDR3 comprises 15 residues. V was shortened by 1 base and J by 0 bases, with 10 bases between the two germline ends. CDR3 nucleotides: TGTGCCAGCAGCTTAGTACCCCAAACCTCCTACGAGCAGTACTTC. Its protein product is CASSLVPQTSYEQYF.

The sample holds a few counts of this clonotype. V is TRBV12-3 or TRBV12-4 and J is TRBJ1-2; possibly TRBD1 for D (6 bases). The CDR3 spans 14 residues. V was clipped by 7 bases and J by 7 bases, with 19 bases between them. The CDR3 sequence: CASMILGATAGYTF. CDR3 coding DNA: TGTGCCAGCATGATTTTGGGGGCGACGGCTGGCTACACCTTC.

The chain links TRBV12-3 or TRBV12-4 to TRBJ2-5; 8 bases agree with TRBD1. This CDR3 has 17 amino acids. V trimming: 6 bases; J trimming: 5 bases; junction bases outside the gene matches: 17. CDR3 bases: TGTGCCAGCAGCAACCAGACAGGGGAAAAAGGAGGCGAGACCCAGTACTTC. It codes for CASSNQTGEKGGETQYF.

In its sample, this clonotype was seen many times. V usage is TRBV20-1 and J usage is TRBJ2-7, with TRBD1 as a possible D gene (5 bases). Trimming cost V 5 bases and J 3 bases, with 17 bases left between them. CDR1 and CDR2 (germline): DFQATT, SNEGSKA (reference sequence). The CDR3 totals 14 residues. The CDR3 loop reads CSALCLRVFYEQYF. The DNA of the CDR3 is TGCAGTGCTTTGTGCCTCAGGGTCTTCTACGAGCAGTACTTC.

This clonotype occurred a few times. A much larger clone sits a single nucleotide away, making a read error possible. This chain connects TRBV12-3 or TRBV12-4 to TRBJ2-5; TRBD2 matches 13 bases. The CDR3 is made up of 15 amino acids. CDR3 sequence: CASKMGTSGIEIQYF. The CDR3 DNA is TGTGCCAGCAAAATGGGGACTAGCGGGATAGAGATCCAGTACTTC.

This clonotype was recorded a few times. CDR3 in amino acids: CASSLDRANEKLFF. CDR3 nucleotide sequence: TGTGCCAGCAGCCTGGACAGAGCTAATGAAAAACTGTTTTTT. The rearrangement links TRBV6-1 to TRBJ1-4; D may be TRBD1 (6 bases). The ends were cut back, 6 bases at V and 3 bases at J, with 11 bases in the middle. CDR1 is MNHNS, CDR2 SASEGT, per germline. The CDR3 length is 14 residues.

This clonotype was detected ten times or more. This chain links TRBV12-5 with TRBJ2-7; maybe TRBD2 (5 bases). The CDR3 runs 14 residues. Germline loops: CDR1 LGHNT, CDR2 FRNRAP. Trimming took 5 bases from V and 2 from J, leaving 13 bases between them. The CDR3 region has the DNA TGTGCTAGTGGTCTGAGGGATAGGGCCTACGAGCAGTACTTC. Residues: CASGLRDRAYEQYF.

This clonotype was seen at least ten times. This rearrangement joins TRBV5-5 to TRBJ1-1; TRBD1 aligns across 9 bases. The V and J ends lost 0 bases and 7 bases, in that order; junction bases with no gene match: 4. Germline lookup yields CDR1 SGHKS and CDR2 YYEKEE (reference sequence). This CDR3 spans 14 amino acids. CDR3 nucleotide sequence: TGTGCCAGCAGCTTGGAGGACAGGGGCCTTGAAGCTTTCTTT. Residues: CASSLEDRGLEAFF.

This clonotype was seen a handful of times. The J gene is TRBJ1-5, the V gene TRBV12-5; D unclear. Germline V gene data show CDR1 as LGHNT and CDR2 as FRNRAP. CDR3 length equals 17 residues. Trimming left V 0 bases short and J 2 bases short, with 14 bases between. CDR3 protein: CASGLVPWGEGNQPQHF. The CDR3 nucleotides are TGTGCTAGTGGTTTGGTACCTTGGGGAGAAGGCAATCAGCCCCAGCATTTT.

This rearrangement joins TRBV20-1 to TRBJ1-2, with 9 bases fitting TRBD1. The V and J ends lost 3 bases and 0 bases, in that order; junction bases with no gene match: 11. Germline V gene sequence: CDR1 DFQATT, CDR2 SNEGSKA (reference sequence). The CDR3 loop spans 17 amino acids. CDR3 region: CSASGAGQGISNYGYTF. CDR3 nucleotides: TGCAGTGCTAGCGGGGCCGGACAGGGGATTTCTAACTATGGCTACACCTTC.

This chain uses TRBV2 with TRBJ2-7; D gene unclear. The CDR3 is made up of 16 amino acids. From germline, CDR1 is SNHLY and CDR2 FYNNEI. V was clipped by 5 bases and J by 9 bases, with 26 bases between them. The CDR3 spells CASSTYTVKMDERQYF. The CDR3 region has the DNA TGTGCCAGCAGTACCTACACAGTAAAGATGGACGAACGGCAGTACTTC.

The chain couples TRBV2 to TRBJ2-3; the D is unclear. V was pared by 7 bases and J by 6 bases, with 11 bases between. The CDR3 is 12 amino acids. Germline V gene sequence: CDR1 SNHLY, CDR2 FYNNEI. In DNA form, the CDR3 reads TGTGCCAGCAATGCCTTGGGGGATACGCAGTATTTT. This codes for CASNALGDTQYF.

This clonotype was observed at least ten times. This chain uses TRBV29-1 with TRBJ2-1, with 9 bases identical to TRBD2. Unmatched junction bases numbered 4, after V lost 4 bases and J lost 0 bases. CDR1 SQVTM and CDR2 ANQGSEA come from the germline V gene. CDR3 length: 15 residues. The CDR3 loop is CSVGPGLASYNEQFF. The CDR3 DNA is TGCAGCGTTGGACCGGGACTAGCCTCCTACAATGAGCAGTTCTTC.

The rearrangement links TRBV6-1 to TRBJ1-6, with D hard to call. The CDR3 is made up of 14 amino acids. V dropped 6 bases and J dropped 5 bases, with 11 bases sitting between them. Germline values: CDR1 MNHNS, CDR2 SASEGT. The CDR3 spells CASRTRRNNSPLHF. The CDR3 nucleotides read TGTGCCAGCAGGACTAGACGGAATAATTCACCCCTCCACTTT.

This clonotype has only a few counts. The CDR3 sequence is CASSVDLGDTEAFF. CDR3 sequence (DNA): TGTGCCAGCAGCGTAGATTTGGGGGACACTGAAGCTTTCTTT. The chain carries TRBV9 and TRBJ1-1; perhaps TRBD1 as D (5 bases). Trimming took off 0 bases at V and 3 bases at J, with 9 bases between the two ends. The CDR3 sequence is 14 residues long. Germline values: CDR1 SGDLS, CDR2 YYNGEE.

This clonotype was seen ten or more times. The chain recombines TRBV27 with TRBJ2-7; D possibly corresponds to TRBD1 (6 bases). In germline, CDR1 is MNHEY, CDR2 SMNVEV (reference sequence). Trimming cost V 2 bases and J 2 bases, with 13 bases left between them. There are 15 residues in the CDR3. The CDR3 DNA reads TGTGCCAGCAGTTTAATGTGGGGGCCCACCTACGAGCAGTACTTC. Translation: CASSLMWGPTYEQYF.